These 2 T cell receptor beta chains originate from one sample sequenced in a study of CD8 T cells in Susac syndrome. About 0.45 to 1 ug RNA was reverse transcribed with random hexamers. One entry per CDR3 protein results from TCRdb running MiXCR on the immunoSEQ multiplex PCR reads. Of about 210,000 distinct CDR3 sequences in the sample, 85% to 95% were seen once. Input material: CD4+ T cells from PBMCs. The receptors come from a human donor with Susac syndrome.

CDR3 in amino acids: CSARVGQYNQPQHF. For the CDR3, the DNA is TGCAGTGCTAGAGTTGGACAGTACAATCAGCCCCAGCATTTT. The gene calls are TRBV20-1 and TRBJ1-5, with D maybe TRBD1 (6 bases). With 1 base removed from V and 3 bases from J, the gap between germline ends came to 10 bases. This CDR3 comprises 14 residues. Germline V CDR1 and CDR2: DFQATT, SNEGSKA (reference sequence).

V is TRBV7-2 and J is TRBJ2-4; tentatively, D is TRBD1 (6 bases). Germline values: CDR1 SGHTA, CDR2 FQGNSA. This CDR3 contains 13 residues. Trimming stripped 5 bases from V and 15 bases from J, with 20 bases between. DNA for the CDR3: TGTGCCAGCAGCCTCGATTCCGGGACAAGATCGTACTTC. Encoded protein: CASSLDSGTRSYF.